One T cell receptor (beta chain) is described in this entry. Antigen: not known. Only one heparinised blood draw was taken per donor, and its volume averaged approximately 0.11 L. A sort by CD45RO/CCR7/CD25/CD127/CD95/CD27 yielded CD4+ naive, central memory, regulatory and stem cell-like memory cells. The CDR3 loop spans 14 amino acids. Trimming cost V 6 bases and J 5 bases, with 18 bases left between them. Germline V gene lookup returns CDR1 SQVTM and CDR2 ANQGSEA. Sequenced material consisted of expressed TCRB transcripts (all of the isolated RNA was reverse transcribed). The method was immunoSEQ multiplex PCR; TCRdb's version includes in-frame clones alone and lacks a portion of them. The profile covers fewer than 400,000 clones, with 7% to 10% appearing a single time and about 1% taken by the ten largest. These data are taken from a study of beta chain features in type 1 diabetes. Overall study results and limits: Among patients with Type 1 diabetes, TCRB CDR3s were moderately but significantly shorter in every one of the four CD4+ subsets. The similarity of naive, central memory and Treg TCRB repertoires appeared greater among patients than among healthy donors.

The source is a man aged 25-45 years with type 1 diabetes. Sequences were obtained from central memory CD4+ T cells from blood. The chain links TRBV29-1 to TRBJ2-3; D might be TRBD1 (6 bases). Here the CDR3 reads CSVARGVSVDTQYF. CDR3 DNA sequence: TGCAGCGTCGCCAGGGGTGTTTCGGTAGATACGCAGTATTTT.